This T cell receptor beta chain emerged from a study of Graves' ophthalmopathy and Graves' hyperthyroidism. Findings and caveats of the study: From stable hyperthyroidism, ophthalmopathy was separated by a 13-signature model with 85% to 90% sensitivity and around 80% specificity. The majority of expanded thyroid clonotypes above 0.001 frequency also occurred in blood.

The CDR3 is made up of 16 amino acids. The germline CDR1 and CDR2 sequences are MGHRA and YSYEKL. Trimming removed 0 bases from V and 7 bases from J; junction bases left unmatched: 11. Newly diagnosed hyperthyroidism donors, aged 18 to 65, duration under 2 months. Patients were diagnosed from clinical symptoms, serum thyroxine, TRAb, thyroid ultrasound and orbital computed tomography. Ten or more counts support this clonotype. The antigen is undetermined. Amplification of TCR beta CDR3 regions used RNA transcripts. RT-PCR in the first round used HTBI primers; a second-round multiplex PCR followed. TCRdb reprocessed the multiplex PCR reads with MiXCR, giving one entry per CDR3 protein. The data show roughly 600,000 distinct CDR3 sequences, 35% to 45% seen once.

Sequenced: peripheral blood or thyroid tissue (not recorded which). The V call is TRBV4-1, the J call TRBJ1-2, with 7 nucleotides matching TRBD1. The sequence was obtained from an adult man with Graves' hyperthyroidism. CDR3 in DNA: TGCGCCAGCAGCCAAGAATGGCAGGGGGTGTTGCGTGGCTACACCTTC. Translating it yields CASSQEWQGVLRGYTF.